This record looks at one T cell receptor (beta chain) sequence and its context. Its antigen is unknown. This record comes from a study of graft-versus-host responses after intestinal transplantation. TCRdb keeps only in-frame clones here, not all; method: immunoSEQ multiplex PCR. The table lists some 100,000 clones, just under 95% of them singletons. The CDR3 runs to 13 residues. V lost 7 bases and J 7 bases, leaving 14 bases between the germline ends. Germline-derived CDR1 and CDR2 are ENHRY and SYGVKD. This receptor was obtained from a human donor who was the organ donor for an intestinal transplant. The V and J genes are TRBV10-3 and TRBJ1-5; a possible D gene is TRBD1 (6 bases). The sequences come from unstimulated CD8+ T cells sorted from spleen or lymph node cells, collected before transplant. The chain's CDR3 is CAITQGRGQPQHF. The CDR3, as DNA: TGTGCCATCACACAGGGACGGGGACAGCCCCAGCATTTT.